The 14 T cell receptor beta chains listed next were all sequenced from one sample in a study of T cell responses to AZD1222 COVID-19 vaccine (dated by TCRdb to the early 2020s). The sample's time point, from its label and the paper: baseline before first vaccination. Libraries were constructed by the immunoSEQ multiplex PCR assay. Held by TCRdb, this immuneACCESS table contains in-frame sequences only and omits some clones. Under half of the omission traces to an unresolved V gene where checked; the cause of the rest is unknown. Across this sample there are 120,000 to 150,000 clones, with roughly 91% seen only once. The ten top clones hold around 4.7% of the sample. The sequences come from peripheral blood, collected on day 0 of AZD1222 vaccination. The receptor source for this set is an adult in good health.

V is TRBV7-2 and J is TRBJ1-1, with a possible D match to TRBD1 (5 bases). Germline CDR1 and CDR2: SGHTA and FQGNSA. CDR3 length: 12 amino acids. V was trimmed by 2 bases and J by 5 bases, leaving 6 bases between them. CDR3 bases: TGTGCCAGCAGCTTAAGGGGTACTGAAGCTTTCTTT. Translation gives CASSLRGTEAFF. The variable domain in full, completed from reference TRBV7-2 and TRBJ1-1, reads GAGVSQSPSNKVTEKGKDVELRCDPISGHTALYWYRQSLGQGLEFLIYFQGNSAPDKSGLPSDRFSAERTGGSVSTLTIQRTQQEDSAVYLCASSLRGTEAFFGQGTRLTVV.

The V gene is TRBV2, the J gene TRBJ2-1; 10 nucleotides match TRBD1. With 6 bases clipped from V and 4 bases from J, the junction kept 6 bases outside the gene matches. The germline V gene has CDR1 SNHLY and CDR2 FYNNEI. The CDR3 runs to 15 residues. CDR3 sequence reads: CASSRPGQGYNEQFF. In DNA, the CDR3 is TGTGCCAGCAGCAGACCGGGACAGGGGTACAATGAGCAGTTCTTC.

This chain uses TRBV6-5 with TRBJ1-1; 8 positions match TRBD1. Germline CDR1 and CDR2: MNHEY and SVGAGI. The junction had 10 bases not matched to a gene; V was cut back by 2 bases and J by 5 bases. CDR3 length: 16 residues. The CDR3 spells CASSYGSGQGATEAFF. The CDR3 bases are TGTGCCAGCAGTTACGGAAGTGGGCAGGGGGCGACTGAAGCTTTCTTT.

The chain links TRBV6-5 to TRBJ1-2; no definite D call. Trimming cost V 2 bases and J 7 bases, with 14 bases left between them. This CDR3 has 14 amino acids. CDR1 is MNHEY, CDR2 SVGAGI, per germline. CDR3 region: CASSYAALGGGYTF. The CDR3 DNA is TGTGCCAGCAGTTACGCCGCTTTGGGTGGTGGCTACACCTTC.

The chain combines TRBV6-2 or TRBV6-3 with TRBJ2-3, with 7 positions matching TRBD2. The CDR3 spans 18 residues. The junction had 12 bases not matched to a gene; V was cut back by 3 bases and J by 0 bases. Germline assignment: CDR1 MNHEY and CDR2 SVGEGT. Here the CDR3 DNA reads TGTGCCAGCAGTTATGGAGGAGCGGGGACGCAAAGCACAGATACGCAGTATTTT. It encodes CASSYGGAGTQSTDTQYF.

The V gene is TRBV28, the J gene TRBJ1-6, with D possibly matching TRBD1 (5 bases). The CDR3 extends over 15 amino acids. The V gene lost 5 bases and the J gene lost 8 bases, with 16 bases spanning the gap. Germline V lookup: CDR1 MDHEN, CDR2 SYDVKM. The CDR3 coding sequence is TGTGCCAGCAGTCCACCCCGGGGGGAACATTCACCCCTCCACTTT. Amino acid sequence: CASSPPRGEHSPLHF.

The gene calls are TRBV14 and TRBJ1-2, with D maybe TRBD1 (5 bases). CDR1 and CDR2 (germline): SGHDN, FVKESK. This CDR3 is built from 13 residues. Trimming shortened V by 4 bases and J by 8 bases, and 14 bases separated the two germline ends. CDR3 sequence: CASSPKDKIGYTF. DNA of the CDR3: TGTGCCAGCAGCCCGAAGGACAAAATCGGCTACACCTTC.

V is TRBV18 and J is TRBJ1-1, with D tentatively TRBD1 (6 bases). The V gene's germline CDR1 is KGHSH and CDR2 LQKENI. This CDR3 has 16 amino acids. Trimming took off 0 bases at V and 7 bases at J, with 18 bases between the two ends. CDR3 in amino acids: CASSPPGPWGRGEAFF. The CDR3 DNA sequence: TGTGCCAGCTCACCACCTGGGCCTTGGGGGCGCGGTGAAGCTTTCTTT.

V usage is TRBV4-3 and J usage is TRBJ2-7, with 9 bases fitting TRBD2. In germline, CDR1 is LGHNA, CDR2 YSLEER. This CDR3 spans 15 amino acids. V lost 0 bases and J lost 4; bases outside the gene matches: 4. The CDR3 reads CASSQDVAGAYEQYF. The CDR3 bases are TGCGCCAGCAGCCAAGACGTAGCGGGGGCGTACGAGCAGTACTTC.

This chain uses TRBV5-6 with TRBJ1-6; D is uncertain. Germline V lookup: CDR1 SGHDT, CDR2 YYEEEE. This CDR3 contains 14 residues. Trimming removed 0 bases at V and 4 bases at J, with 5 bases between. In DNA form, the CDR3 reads TGTGCCAGCAGCTTGGCCGGGTATAATTCACCCCTCCACTTT. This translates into CASSLAGYNSPLHF.

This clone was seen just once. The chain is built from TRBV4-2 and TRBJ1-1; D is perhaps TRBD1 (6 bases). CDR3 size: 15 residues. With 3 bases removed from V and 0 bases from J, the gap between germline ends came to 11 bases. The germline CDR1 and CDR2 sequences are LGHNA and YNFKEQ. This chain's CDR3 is CASSQGTGLNTEAFF. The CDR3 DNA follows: TGTGCCAGCAGCCAGGGAACAGGGTTGAACACTGAAGCTTTCTTT.

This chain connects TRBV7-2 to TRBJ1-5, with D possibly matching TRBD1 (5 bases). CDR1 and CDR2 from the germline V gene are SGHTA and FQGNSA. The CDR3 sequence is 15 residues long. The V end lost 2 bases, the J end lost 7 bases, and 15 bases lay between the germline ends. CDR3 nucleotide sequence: TGTGCCAGCAGCTTATTTCAGGGTCTGGAGCAGCCCCAGCATTTT. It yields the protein CASSLFQGLEQPQHF.

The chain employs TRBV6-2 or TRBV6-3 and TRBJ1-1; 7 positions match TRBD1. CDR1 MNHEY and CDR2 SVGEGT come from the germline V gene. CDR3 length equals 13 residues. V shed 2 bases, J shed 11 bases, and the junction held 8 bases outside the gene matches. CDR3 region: CASSYDRVHDAFF. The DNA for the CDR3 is TGTGCCAGCAGTTACGACAGGGTGCATGACGCTTTCTTT.

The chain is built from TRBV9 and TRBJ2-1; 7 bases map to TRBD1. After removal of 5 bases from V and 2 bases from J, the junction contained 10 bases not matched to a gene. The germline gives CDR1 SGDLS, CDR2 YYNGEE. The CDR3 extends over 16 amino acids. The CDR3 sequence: CASSPRNRGPYNEQFF. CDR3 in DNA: TGTGCCAGCAGTCCTCGGAACAGGGGCCCCTACAATGAGCAGTTCTTC.